The 13 T cell receptor beta chains below all came from one sample that was sequenced in a study of T-cell memory formation after mild COVID-19. In TCRdb, the 5' RACE reads were re-called with MiXCR into one record per CDR3 protein. This table has just over 60,000 distinct CDR3 sequences, about a tenth appearing once. Material: PBMCs or a T cell subset sorted from them (not recorded which). These receptors were taken from a man younger than 35 who had mild COVID-19 (a few samples of this study predate the infection). Cell type and time point are not known.

On this clonotype: Its ends do not fully match the called genes, so a read error is possible. In nucleotides, the CDR3 is TGCAGTGCTAGAGAGGGACTAGCGTACCAAAAGACCCAGTACTTC. Amino acids: CSAREGLAYQKTQYF. The rearrangement uses TRBV20-1 and TRBJ2-5; 10 bases fit TRBD2. Germline V gene lookup returns CDR1 DFQATT and CDR2 SNEGSKA (reference sequence). This CDR3 contains 15 residues.

Many counts were recorded for this clonotype. The V gene is TRBV2, the J gene TRBJ2-1; no definite D call. The CDR3 loop spans 12 amino acids. In germline, CDR1 is SNHLY, CDR2 FYNNEI. V lost 4 bases to trimming and J lost 2 bases, with 3 bases between them. The CDR3 is CASSGPYNEQFF. Written as DNA, the CDR3 is TGTGCCAGCAGTGGACCCTACAATGAGCAGTTCTTC.

In this sample, this clonotype turned up a few times. The chain employs TRBV7-2 and TRBJ2-1, with D perhaps TRBD1 (6 bases). Per germline, CDR1 SGHTA and CDR2 FQGNSA. Deletions cut 4 bases from V and 7 bases from J, with 14 bases between. The CDR3 length is 14 residues. DNA of the CDR3: TGTGCCAGCAGCTCCCTTTGGGGGCTAAATGAGCAGTTCTTC. As protein: CASSSLWGLNEQFF.

This clonotype was seen many times. J is TRBJ2-5 and V is TRBV2; no reliable D call. This CDR3 is built from 12 residues. Trimming left V 6 bases short and J 1 base short, with 6 bases between. Per germline, CDR1 SNHLY and CDR2 FYNNEI. The CDR3 DNA follows: TGTGCCAGCAGAAACGCCCAAGAGACCCAGTACTTC. Its translation is CASRNAQETQYF.

V and J are TRBV4-3 and TRBJ2-7, with D possibly matching TRBD1 (5 bases). This CDR3 has 15 amino acids. Per germline, CDR1 LGHNA and CDR2 YSLEER. Trimming shortened V by 0 bases and J by 0 bases, and 9 bases separated the two germline ends. This CDR3 is CASSQDTTGSYEQYF. The CDR3 coding sequence is TGCGCCAGCAGCCAAGATACTACAGGCTCCTACGAGCAGTACTTC.

The chain joins TRBV20-1 to TRBJ2-5, with TRBD2 matching 13 bases. With V trimmed by 6 bases and J by 4 bases, 11 bases remained unmatched. In germline, CDR1 is DFQATT, CDR2 SNEGSKA (reference sequence). The CDR3 has 16 residues. CDR3 sequence reads: CSARTSGGKGRETQYF. CDR3 nucleotide sequence: TGCAGTGCGCGGACTAGCGGGGGCAAAGGGAGAGAGACCCAGTACTTC.

V is TRBV18 and J is TRBJ2-6; D is unresolved. V was shortened by 1 base and J by 0 bases, with 7 bases between the two germline ends. Germline CDR1 KGHSH, CDR2 LQKENI. CDR3 size: 16 residues. The CDR3 coding sequence is TGTGCCAGCTCACCACTACAGCCCTCTGGGGCCAACGTCCTGACTTTC. This codes for CASSPLQPSGANVLTF.

V and J are TRBV5-1 and TRBJ1-3; possible D gene TRBD1, 5 bases. V was cut by 0 bases and J by 4 bases, with 8 bases left in between. The germline CDR1 and CDR2 sequences are SGHRS and YFSETQ. The CDR3 runs to 14 residues. Here the CDR3 DNA reads TGCGCCAGCAGCTTGGCCAACAGGGGAAACACCATATATTTT. Translation gives CASSLANRGNTIYF. Looking up the rest from reference TRBV5-1 and TRBJ1-3 gives the full variable domain: KAGVTQTPRYLIKTRGQQVTLSCSPISGHRSVSWYQQTPGQGLQFLFEYFSETQRNKGNFPGRFSGRQFSNSRSEMNVSTLELGDSALYLCASSLANRGNTIYFGEGSWLTVV.

The genes are TRBV20-1 and TRBJ1-1; D remains ambiguous. Germline loops: CDR1 DFQATT, CDR2 SNEGSKA (reference sequence). V lost 3 bases to trimming and J lost 0 bases, with 11 bases between them. CDR3 length equals 14 residues. CDR3 residues: CSASGEKVNTEAFF. The DNA of the CDR3 is TGCAGTGCTAGCGGGGAGAAGGTGAACACTGAAGCTTTCTTT.

The chain is built from TRBV6-6 and TRBJ2-2, with TRBD2 identical over 8 bases. After removal of 11 bases from V and 3 bases from J, the junction contained 8 bases not matched to a gene. Germline CDR1 reads MNHNY; CDR2 reads SVGAGI (reference sequence). This CDR3 contains 14 residues. The CDR3 loop is CASKAGGDTGELFF. The CDR3 bases are TGTGCCTCGAAGGCGGGGGGCGACACCGGGGAGCTGTTTTTT.

This clonotype was counted many times. CDR3 sequence: CASSETLLARADEQFF. CDR3 in DNA: TGTGCCAGCAGCGAGACCCTCCTAGCGAGGGCCGATGAGCAGTTCTTC. The chain has TRBV9 and TRBJ2-1, with D possibly matching TRBD2 (6 bases). Germline lookup yields CDR1 SGDLS and CDR2 YYNGEE. The V gene lost 3 bases and the J gene lost 8 bases, with 21 bases spanning the gap. The CDR3 is 16 amino acids.

The chain is built from TRBV20-1 and TRBJ2-5; a weak D match, TRBD2 (6 bases). The germline V gene encodes CDR1 DFQATT and CDR2 SNEGSKA (reference sequence). CDR3 length: 14 amino acids. The ends were cut back, 3 bases at V and 2 bases at J, with 13 bases in the middle. CDR3 bases: TGCAGTGCTAGGGGGGGTACAGGACAAGAGACCCAGTACTTC. It codes for CSARGGTGQETQYF.

This clonotype has only a few counts. The chain is built from TRBV20-1 and TRBJ2-1, with a possible D match to TRBD2 (6 bases). V lost 8 bases, J lost 2 bases, and 16 bases lay in between. This CDR3 has 14 amino acids. The germline V gene has CDR1 DFQATT and CDR2 SNEGSKA (reference sequence). The CDR3 protein is CSSLAGRAYNEQFF. The CDR3 DNA is TGCAGTTCCCTGGCGGGGCGCGCCTACAATGAGCAGTTCTTC.